This T cell receptor beta chain stems from a study of OX40 agonist ivuxolimab in advanced cancers. This CDR3 is built from 18 residues. CDR1 MDHEN and CDR2 SYDVKM come from the germline V gene. The trim removed 4 bases at V and 0 bases at J, leaving 10 bases unmatched. Assay used: immunoSEQ multiplex PCR; TCRdb lists only in-frame clones, some missing. The top ten hold roughly 0.5% of the sample, which has roughly 100,000 clones, 90% seen once. V and J are TRBV28 and TRBJ1-4, with 8 bases that match TRBD1. This clonotype was sampled from an adult with an advanced solid tumor such as melanoma, head and neck, liver or kidney cancer. This sample comprised CD4+ or CD8+ T cells sorted from blood, obtained in a trial of the OX40 agonist ivuxolimab. CDR3 sequence: CASSSSGTGPTTNEKLFF. CDR3 in DNA: TGTGCCAGCAGTTCGTCCGGGACAGGACCCACAACTAATGAAAAACTGTTTTTT. The entire variable domain, with the rest obtained from reference TRBV28 and TRBJ1-4, is as follows: DVKVTQSSRYLVKRTGEKVFLECVQDMDHENMFWYRQDPGLGLRLIYFSYDVKMKEKGDIPEGYSVSREKKERFSLILESASTNQTSMYLCASSSSGTGPTTNEKLFFGSGTQLSVL.